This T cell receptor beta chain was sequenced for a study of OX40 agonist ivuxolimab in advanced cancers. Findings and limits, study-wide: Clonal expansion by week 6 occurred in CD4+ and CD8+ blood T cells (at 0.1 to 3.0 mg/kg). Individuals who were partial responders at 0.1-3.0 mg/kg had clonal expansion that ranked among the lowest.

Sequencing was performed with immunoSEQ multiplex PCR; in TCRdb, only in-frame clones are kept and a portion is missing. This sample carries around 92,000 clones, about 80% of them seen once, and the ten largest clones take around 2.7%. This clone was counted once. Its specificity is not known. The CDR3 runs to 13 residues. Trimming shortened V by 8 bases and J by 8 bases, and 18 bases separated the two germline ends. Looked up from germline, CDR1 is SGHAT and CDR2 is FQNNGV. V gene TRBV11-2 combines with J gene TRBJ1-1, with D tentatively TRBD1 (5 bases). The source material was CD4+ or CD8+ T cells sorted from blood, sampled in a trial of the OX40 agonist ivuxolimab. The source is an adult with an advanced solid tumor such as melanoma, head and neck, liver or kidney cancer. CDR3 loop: CASGDEGPPEAFF. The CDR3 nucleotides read TGTGCCAGCGGGGACGAAGGGCCTCCCGAAGCTTTCTTT.